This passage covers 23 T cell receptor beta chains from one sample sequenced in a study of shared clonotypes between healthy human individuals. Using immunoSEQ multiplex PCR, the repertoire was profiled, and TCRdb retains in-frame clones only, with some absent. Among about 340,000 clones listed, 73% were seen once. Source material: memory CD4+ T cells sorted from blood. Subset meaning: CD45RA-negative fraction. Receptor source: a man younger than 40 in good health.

The DNA for the CDR3 is TGCAGTGCAGGAGGACGGATTGAAGCTTTCTTT. As protein: CSAGGRIEAFF. The rearrangement joins TRBV20-1 to TRBJ1-1; no clear D gene. V shed 6 bases and J shed 7 bases, with 12 bases lying between them. CDR3 length: 11 residues. CDR1 is DFQATT, CDR2 SNEGSKA, per germline (reference sequence).

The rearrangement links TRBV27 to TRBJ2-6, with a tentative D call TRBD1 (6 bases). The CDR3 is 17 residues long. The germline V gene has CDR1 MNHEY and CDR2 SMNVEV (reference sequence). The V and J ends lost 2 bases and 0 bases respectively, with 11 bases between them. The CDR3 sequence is CASSLIQGGSGANVLTF. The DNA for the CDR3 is TGTGCCAGCAGTTTAATACAGGGTGGCTCTGGGGCCAACGTCCTGACTTTC.

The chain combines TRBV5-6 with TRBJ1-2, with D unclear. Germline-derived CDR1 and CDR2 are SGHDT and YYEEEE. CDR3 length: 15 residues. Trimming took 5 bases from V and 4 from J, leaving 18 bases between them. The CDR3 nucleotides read TGTGCCAGCAGGGGGAGGCGGGAGCATGGCTATGGCTACACCTTC. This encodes CASRGRREHGYGYTF.

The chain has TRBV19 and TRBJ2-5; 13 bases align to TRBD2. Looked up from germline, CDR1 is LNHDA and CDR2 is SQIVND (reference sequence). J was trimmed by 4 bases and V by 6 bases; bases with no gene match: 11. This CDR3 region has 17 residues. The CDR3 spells CASRRTQGLAGRETQYF. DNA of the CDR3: TGTGCCAGTAGAAGGACACAGGGACTAGCGGGAAGAGAGACCCAGTACTTC.

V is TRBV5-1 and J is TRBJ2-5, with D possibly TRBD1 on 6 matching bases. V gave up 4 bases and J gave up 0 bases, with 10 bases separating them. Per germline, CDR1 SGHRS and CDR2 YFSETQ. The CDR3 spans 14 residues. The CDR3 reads CASSNQGYQETQYF. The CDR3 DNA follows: TGCGCCAGCAGCAACCAGGGGTACCAAGAGACCCAGTACTTC.

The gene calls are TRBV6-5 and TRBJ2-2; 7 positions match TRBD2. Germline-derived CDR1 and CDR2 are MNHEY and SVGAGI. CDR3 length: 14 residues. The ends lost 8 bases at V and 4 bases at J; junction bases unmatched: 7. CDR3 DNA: TGTGCCAGCGTCGCGGGAGAAGGCACCGGGGAGCTGTTTTTT. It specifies CASVAGEGTGELFF.

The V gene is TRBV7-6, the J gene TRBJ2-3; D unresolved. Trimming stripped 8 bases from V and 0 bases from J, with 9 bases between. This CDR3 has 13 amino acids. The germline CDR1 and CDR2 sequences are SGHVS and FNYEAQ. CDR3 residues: CASLGASTDTQYF. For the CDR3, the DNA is TGTGCCAGCCTAGGAGCTAGCACAGATACGCAGTATTTT.

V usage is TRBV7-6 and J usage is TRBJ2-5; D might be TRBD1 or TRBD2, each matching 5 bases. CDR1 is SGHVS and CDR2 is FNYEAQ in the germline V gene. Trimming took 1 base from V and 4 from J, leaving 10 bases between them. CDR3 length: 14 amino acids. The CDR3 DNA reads TGTGCCAGCAGCTTAGAGCCGGGGCGAGAGACCCAGTACTTC. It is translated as CASSLEPGRETQYF. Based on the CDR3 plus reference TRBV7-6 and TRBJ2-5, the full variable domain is GAGVSQSPRYKVTKRGQDVALRCDPISGHVSLYWYRQALGQGPEFLTYFNYEAQQDKSGLPNDRFSAERPEGSISTLTIQRTEQRDSAMYRCASSLEPGRETQYFGPGTRLLVL.

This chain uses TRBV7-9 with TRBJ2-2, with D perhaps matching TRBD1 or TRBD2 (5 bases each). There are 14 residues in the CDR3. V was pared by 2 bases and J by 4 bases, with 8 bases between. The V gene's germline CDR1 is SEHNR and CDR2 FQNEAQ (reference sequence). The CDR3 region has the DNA TGTGCCAGCAGCTTATTGGGGGTCACCGGGGAGCTGTTTTTT. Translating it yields CASSLLGVTGELFF.

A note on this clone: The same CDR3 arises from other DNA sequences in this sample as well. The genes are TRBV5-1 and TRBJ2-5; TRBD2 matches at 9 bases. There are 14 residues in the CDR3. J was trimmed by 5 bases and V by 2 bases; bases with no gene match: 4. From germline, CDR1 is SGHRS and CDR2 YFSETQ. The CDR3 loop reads CASSFSGSGETQYF. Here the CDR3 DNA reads TGCGCCAGCAGCTTTAGCGGGAGTGGTGAGACCCAGTACTTC.

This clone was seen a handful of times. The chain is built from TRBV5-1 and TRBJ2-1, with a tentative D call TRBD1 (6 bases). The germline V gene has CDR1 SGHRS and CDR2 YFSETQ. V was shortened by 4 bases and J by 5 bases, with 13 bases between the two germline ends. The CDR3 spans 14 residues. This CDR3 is CASSGQGLNNEQFF. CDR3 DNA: TGCGCCAGCAGCGGGCAGGGGCTGAACAATGAGCAGTTCTTC.

CDR3 residues: CAIRRTGLSGFNSPLHF. In nucleotides, the CDR3 is TGTGCCATTCGCAGAACAGGACTCTCGGGATTTAATTCACCCCTCCACTTT. This chain connects TRBV7-9 to TRBJ1-6; D perhaps matches TRBD1 (5 bases). Trimming shortened V by 10 bases and J by 6 bases, and 25 bases separated the two germline ends. CDR1 SEHNR and CDR2 FQNEAQ come from the germline V gene (reference sequence). The length of the CDR3 is 17 residues.

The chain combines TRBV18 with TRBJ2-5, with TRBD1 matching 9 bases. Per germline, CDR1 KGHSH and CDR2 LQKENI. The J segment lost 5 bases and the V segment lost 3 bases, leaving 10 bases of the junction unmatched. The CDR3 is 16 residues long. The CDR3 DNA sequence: TGTGCCAGCTCACCCAACGTACAGGGGGCCGGGGAGACCCAGTACTTC. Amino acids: CASSPNVQGAGETQYF.

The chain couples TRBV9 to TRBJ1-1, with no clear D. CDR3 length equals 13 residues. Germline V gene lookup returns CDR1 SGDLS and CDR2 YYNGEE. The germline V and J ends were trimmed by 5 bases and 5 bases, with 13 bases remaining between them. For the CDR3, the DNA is TGTGCCAGCAGGGCCCCCTCGGGGACTGAAGCTTTCTTT. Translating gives CASRAPSGTEAFF.

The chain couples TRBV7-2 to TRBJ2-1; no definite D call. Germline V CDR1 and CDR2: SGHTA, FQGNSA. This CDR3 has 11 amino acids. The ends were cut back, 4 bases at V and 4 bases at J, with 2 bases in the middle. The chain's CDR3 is CASSWYNEQFF. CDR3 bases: TGTGCCAGCAGCTGGTACAATGAGCAGTTCTTC. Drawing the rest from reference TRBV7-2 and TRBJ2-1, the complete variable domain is GAGVSQSPSNKVTEKGKDVELRCDPISGHTALYWYRQSLGQGLEFLIYFQGNSAPDKSGLPSDRFSAERTGGSVSTLTIQRTQQEDSAVYLCASSWYNEQFFGPGTRLTVL.

Written as DNA, the CDR3 is TGTGCCACCCACCCCGGACAGGGAAGGTACGAGCAGTACTTC. Translating it yields CATHPGQGRYEQYF. The genes are TRBV19 and TRBJ2-7; TRBD1 matches at 8 bases. The CDR3 is 14 residues long. Germline trimming cut 10 bases from V and 4 bases from J; bases unmatched to any gene: 12. The germline V gene encodes CDR1 LNHDA and CDR2 SQIVND (reference sequence).

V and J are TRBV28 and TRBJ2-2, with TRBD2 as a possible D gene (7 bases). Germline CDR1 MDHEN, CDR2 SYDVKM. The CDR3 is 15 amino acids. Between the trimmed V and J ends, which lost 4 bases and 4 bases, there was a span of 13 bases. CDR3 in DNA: TGTGCCAGCAGTTATGGGGGGGCTCCCACCGGGGAGCTGTTTTTT. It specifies CASSYGGAPTGELFF.

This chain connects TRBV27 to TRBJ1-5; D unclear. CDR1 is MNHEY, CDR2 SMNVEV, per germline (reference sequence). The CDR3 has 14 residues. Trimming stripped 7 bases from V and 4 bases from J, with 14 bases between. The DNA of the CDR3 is TGTGCCAGCAAGACGGGAGGCCTAAATCAGCCCCAGCATTTT. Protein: CASKTGGLNQPQHF.

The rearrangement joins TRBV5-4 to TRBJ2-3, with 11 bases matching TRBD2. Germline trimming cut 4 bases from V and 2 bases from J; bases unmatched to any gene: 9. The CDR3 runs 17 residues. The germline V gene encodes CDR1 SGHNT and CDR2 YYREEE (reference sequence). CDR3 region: CASSATSGSGYTDTQYF. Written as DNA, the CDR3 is TGTGCCAGCAGCGCCACTAGCGGGAGTGGATACACAGATACGCAGTATTTT.

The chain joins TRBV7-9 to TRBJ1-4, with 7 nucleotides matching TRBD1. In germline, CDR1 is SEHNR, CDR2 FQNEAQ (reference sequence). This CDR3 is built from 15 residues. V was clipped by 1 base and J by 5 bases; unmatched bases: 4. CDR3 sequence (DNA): TGTGCCAGCAGCTTAGGTGACAGGGAGAATGAAAAACTGTTTTTT. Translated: CASSLGDRENEKLFF.

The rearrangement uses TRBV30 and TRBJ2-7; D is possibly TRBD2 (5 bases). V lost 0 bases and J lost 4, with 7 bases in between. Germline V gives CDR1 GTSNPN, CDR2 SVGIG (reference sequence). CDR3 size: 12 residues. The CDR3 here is CAWSVRGYEQYF. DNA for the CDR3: TGTGCCTGGAGTGTACGGGGATACGAGCAGTACTTC.

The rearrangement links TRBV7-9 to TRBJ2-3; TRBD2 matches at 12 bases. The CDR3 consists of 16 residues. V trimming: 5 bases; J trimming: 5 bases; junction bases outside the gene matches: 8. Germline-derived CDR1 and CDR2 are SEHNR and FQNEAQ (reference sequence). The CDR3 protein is CASSPRLAGEGDTQYF. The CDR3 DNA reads TGTGCCAGCAGCCCACGACTAGCGGGAGAGGGAGATACGCAGTATTTT.

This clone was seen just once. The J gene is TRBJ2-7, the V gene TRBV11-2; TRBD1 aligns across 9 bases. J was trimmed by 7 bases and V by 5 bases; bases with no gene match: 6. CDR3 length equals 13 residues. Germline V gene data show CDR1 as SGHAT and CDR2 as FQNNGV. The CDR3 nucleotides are TGTGCCAGCAGCCCTGACAGGGGGAGGGAGCAGTACTTC. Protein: CASSPDRGREQYF.